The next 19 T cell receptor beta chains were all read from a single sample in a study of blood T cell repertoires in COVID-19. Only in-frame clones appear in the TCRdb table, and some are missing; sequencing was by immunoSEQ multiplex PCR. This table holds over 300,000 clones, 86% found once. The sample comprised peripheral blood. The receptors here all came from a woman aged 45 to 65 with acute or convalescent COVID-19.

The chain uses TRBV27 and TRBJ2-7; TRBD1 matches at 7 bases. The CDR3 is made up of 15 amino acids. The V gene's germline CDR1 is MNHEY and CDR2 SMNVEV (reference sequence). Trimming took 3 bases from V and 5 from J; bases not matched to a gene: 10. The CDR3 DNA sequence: TGTGCCAGCAGTTTGATTGGCAGGGGGTTGCACGAGCAGTACTTC. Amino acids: CASSLIGRGLHEQYF.

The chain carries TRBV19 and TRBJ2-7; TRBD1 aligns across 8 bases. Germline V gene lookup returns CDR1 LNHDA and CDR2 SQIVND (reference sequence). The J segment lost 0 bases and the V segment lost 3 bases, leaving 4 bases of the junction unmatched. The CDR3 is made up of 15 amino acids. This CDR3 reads CASSIGQGYSYEQYF. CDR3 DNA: TGTGCCAGTAGTATCGGACAGGGATACTCCTACGAGCAGTACTTC.

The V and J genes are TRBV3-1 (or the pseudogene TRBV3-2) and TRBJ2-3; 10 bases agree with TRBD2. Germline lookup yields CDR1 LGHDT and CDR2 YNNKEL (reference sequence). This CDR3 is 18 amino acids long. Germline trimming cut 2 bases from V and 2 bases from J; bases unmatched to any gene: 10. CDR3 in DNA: TGTGCCAGCAGCCAATGGACTAGCGGAGACCGATACACAGATACGCAGTATTTT. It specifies CASSQWTSGDRYTDTQYF.

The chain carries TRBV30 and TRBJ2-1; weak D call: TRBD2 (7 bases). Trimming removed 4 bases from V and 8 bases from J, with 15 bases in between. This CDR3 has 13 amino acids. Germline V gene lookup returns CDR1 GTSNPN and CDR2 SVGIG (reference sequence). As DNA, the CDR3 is TGTGCCTGGACCAGAGGGAGGGGGGATGAGCAGTTCTTC. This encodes CAWTRGRGDEQFF.

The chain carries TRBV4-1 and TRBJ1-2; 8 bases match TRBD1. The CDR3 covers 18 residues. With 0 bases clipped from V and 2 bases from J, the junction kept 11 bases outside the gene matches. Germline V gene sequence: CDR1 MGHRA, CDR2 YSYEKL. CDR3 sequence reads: CASSQDKRSGGVNYGYTF. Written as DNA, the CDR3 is TGCGCCAGCAGCCAAGACAAAAGGTCAGGGGGCGTAAACTATGGCTACACCTTC.

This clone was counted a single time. DNA for the CDR3: TGTGCCAGCAGTTACTCGTCTAGCGGGAGGAACTACGAGCAGTACTTC. The encoded protein is CASSYSSSGRNYEQYF. The chain combines TRBV6-5 with TRBJ2-7; TRBD2 matches at 11 bases. Germline loops: CDR1 MNHEY, CDR2 SVGAGI. The CDR3 length is 16 residues. Trimming at V came to 0 bases and at J to 3 bases, leaving 4 bases not matched to a gene.

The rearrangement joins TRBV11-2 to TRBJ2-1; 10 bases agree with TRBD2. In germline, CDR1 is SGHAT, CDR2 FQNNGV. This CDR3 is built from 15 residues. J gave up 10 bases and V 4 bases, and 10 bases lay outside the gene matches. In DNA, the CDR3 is TGTGCCAGCAGCTCCAGCGGGAGGGCCTGGGTGGAGCAGTTCTTC. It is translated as CASSSSGRAWVEQFF.

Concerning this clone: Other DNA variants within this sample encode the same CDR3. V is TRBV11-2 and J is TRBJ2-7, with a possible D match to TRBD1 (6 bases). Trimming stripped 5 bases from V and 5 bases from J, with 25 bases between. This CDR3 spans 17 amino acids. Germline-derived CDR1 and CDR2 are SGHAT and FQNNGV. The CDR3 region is CASSEWPGAGAVDEQYF. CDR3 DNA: TGTGCCAGCAGCGAGTGGCCCGGGGCAGGGGCAGTTGACGAGCAGTACTTC.

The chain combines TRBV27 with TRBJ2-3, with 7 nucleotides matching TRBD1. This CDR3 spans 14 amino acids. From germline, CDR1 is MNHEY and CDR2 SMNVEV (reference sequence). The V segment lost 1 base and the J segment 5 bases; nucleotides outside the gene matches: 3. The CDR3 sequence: CASSLWQGVDTQYF. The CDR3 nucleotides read TGTGCCAGCAGTTTATGGCAGGGGGTAGATACGCAGTATTTT.

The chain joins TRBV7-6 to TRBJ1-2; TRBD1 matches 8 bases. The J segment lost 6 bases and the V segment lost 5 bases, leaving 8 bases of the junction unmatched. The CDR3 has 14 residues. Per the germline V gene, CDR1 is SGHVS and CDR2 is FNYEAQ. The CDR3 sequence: CASSMGQAFDGYTF. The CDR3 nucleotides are TGTGCCAGCAGCATGGGACAGGCGTTTGATGGCTACACCTTC.

CDR3 region: CASSQDRAAGELFF. The CDR3 nucleotides read TGTGCCAGCTCTCAGGACAGGGCCGCCGGGGAGCTGTTTTTT. The V gene is TRBV18, the J gene TRBJ2-2; 8 nucleotides line up with TRBD1. This CDR3 region has 14 residues. The germline V gene encodes CDR1 KGHSH and CDR2 LQKENI. J lost 6 bases, V lost 6 bases, and 6 bases had no gene match.

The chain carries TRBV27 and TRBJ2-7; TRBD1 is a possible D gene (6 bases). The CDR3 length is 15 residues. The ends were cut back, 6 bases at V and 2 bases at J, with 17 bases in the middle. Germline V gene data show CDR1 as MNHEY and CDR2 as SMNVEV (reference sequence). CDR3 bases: TGTGCCAGCAGCCCAATCGGGGACACGGCCTACGAGCAGTACTTC. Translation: CASSPIGDTAYEQYF.

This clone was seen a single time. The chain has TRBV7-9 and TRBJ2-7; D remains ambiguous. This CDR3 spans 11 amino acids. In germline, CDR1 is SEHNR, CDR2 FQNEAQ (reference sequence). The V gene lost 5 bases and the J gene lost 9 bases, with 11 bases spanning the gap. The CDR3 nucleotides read TGTGCCAGCAGCGCTATCCCGCGGCAGTACTTC. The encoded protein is CASSAIPRQYF. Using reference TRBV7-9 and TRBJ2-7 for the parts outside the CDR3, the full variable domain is DTGVSQNPRHKITKRGQNVTFRCDPISEHNRLYWYRQTLGQGPEFLTYFQNEAQLEKSRLLSDRFSAERPKGSFSTLEIQRTEQGDSAMYLCASSAIPRQYFGPGTRLTVT.

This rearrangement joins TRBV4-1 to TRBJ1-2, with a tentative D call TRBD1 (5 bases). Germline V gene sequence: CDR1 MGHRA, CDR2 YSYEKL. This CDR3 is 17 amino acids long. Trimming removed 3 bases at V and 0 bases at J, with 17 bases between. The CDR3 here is CASSQSLLRGANYGYTF. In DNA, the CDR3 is TGCGCCAGCAGCCAGTCACTCCTCCGGGGGGCTAACTATGGCTACACCTTC.

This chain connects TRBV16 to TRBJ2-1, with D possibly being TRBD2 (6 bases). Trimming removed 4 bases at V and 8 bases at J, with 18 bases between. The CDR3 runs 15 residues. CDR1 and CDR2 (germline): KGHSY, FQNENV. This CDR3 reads CASSRGTLGYDEQFF. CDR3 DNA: TGTGCCAGCAGCCGTGGGACTCTAGGATATGATGAGCAGTTCTTC.

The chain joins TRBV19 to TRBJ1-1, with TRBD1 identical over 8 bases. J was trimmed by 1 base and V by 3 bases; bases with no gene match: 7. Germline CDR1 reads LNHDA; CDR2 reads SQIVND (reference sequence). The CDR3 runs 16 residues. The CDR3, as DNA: TGTGCCAGTAGTATTCCCAGGGGGCCTGGGAACACTGAAGCTTTCTTT. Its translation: CASSIPRGPGNTEAFF.

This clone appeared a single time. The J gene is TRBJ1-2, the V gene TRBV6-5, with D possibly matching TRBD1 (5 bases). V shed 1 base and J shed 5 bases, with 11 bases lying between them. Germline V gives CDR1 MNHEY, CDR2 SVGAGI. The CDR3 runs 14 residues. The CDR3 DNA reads TGTGCCAGCAGTTACTTACGGGGGAGTTATGGCTACACCTTC. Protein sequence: CASSYLRGSYGYTF.

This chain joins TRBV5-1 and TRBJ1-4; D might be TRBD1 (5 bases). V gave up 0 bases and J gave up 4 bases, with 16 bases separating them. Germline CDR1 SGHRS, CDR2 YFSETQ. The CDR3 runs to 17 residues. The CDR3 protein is CASSLGQGWLDNEKLFF. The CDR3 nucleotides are TGCGCCAGCAGCTTGGGGCAGGGCTGGCTTGATAATGAAAAACTGTTTTTT. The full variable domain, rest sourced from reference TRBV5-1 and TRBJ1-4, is KAGVTQTPRYLIKTRGQQVTLSCSPISGHRSVSWYQQTPGQGLQFLFEYFSETQRNKGNFPGRFSGRQFSNSRSEMNVSTLELGDSALYLCASSLGQGWLDNEKLFFGSGTQLSVL.

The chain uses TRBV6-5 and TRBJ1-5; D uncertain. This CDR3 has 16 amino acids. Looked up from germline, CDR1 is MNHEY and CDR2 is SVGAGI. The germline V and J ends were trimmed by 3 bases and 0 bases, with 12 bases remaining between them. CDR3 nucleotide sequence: TGTGCCAGCAGTTATGACGGAGTCTTTAGCAATCAGCCCCAGCATTTT. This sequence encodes CASSYDGVFSNQPQHF.